This paragraph covers one T cell receptor beta chain sequence. Its target is unknown. These data come from a study of OX40 agonist ivuxolimab in advanced cancers. Background on the study: Patients enrolled in dose escalation were diagnosed with hepatocellular carcinoma, melanoma, renal cell or head and neck cancer.

The assay was immunoSEQ multiplex PCR, and TCRdb's table has in-frame clones only and misses some. This sample carries about 61,000 clones, around 82% of them seen once, and the ten largest clones take 0.4% to 0.55%. With 5 bases removed from V and 2 bases from J, the gap between germline ends came to 15 bases. Germline CDR1 reads SGHTA; CDR2 reads FQGNSA. This CDR3 has 15 residues. Study observations and caveats: Averaged across samples, CD8+ T cells carried more expanded clones than CD4+ did. At doses 0.1 to 3.0 mg/kg, CD4+ and CD8+ clones expanded.

The chain recombines TRBV7-2 with TRBJ2-5; TRBD2 might be the D (6 bases). The sequences come from CD4+ or CD8+ T cells sorted from blood, collected in a trial of the OX40 agonist ivuxolimab. This sequence was found in an adult with an advanced solid tumor such as melanoma, head and neck, liver or kidney cancer. DNA of the CDR3: TGTGCCAGCAGCCTTACGGGACTGCCTCAAGAGACCCAGTACTTC. Its translation: CASSLTGLPQETQYF.